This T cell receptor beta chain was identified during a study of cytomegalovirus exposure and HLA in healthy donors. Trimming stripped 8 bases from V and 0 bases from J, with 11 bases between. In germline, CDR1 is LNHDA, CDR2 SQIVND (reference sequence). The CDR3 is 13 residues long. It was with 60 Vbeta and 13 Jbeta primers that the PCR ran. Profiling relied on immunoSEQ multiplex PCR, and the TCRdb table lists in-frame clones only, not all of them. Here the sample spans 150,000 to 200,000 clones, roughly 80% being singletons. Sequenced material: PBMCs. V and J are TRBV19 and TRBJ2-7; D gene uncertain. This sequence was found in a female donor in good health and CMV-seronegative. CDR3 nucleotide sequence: TGTGCCAGTCATGCAGGCAGCTCCTACGAGCAGTACTTC. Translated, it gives CASHAGSSYEQYF.